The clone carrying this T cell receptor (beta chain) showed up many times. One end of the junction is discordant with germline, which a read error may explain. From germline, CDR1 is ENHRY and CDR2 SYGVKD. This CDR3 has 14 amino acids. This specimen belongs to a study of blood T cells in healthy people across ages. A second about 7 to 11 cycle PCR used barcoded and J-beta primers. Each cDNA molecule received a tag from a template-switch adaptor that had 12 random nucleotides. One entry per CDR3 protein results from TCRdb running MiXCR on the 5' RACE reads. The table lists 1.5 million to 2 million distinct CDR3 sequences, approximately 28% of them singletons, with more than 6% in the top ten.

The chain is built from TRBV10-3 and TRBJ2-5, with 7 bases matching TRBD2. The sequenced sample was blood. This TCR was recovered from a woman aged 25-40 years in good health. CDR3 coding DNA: TGTGCCACCAGTGCTAGCGGAGACCAAGAGACCCAGTACTTC. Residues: CATSASGDQETQYF.